This TCR beta chain is drawn from a study of sequential checkpoint blockade in melanoma. Study overall: TCRβ was sequenced from DNA of 91 pretreatment tumors. Some 22 patients had tumor biopsies before treatment and at week 13. Study-wide results and caveats: Patients with week-13 increases in T-cell fraction and clonality benefited about 30 times more often.

Remarks on this clone: Antigen: not known.

The CDR3 consists of 12 residues. The V gene's germline CDR1 is MNHGY and CDR2 SAAAGT. Indicated treatment: randomized to nivolumab then ipilimumab (arm A) or the reverse (arm B). DNA-damaging chemotherapy had not been given to any patient beforehand. Repertoires were generated with immunoSEQ multiplex PCR, while TCRdb's copy carries only in-frame clones and drops some. The data contain 20,000 to 25,000 clones, more than 25% of them singletons. The J gene is TRBJ1-4, the V gene TRBV6-8, with a weak D call TRBD1 (6 bases). The sample in question was tumor tissue (inferred from file names), obtained from a patient given nivolumab and ipilimumab in sequence. The source is a human donor with melanoma. The CDR3 region has the DNA TGTTCGGGGGCCAGGTGGAATGAAAAACTGTTTTTT. Encoded protein: CSGARWNEKLFF.